Listed below are T cell receptor beta chains from one sample, sequenced in a study of blood T cells in healthy people across ages. Each CDR3 protein is one row after TCRdb ran MiXCR on the 5' RACE reads. The table includes about 1.7 million distinct CDR3 sequences, 25% to 30% detected once. Sequencing used blood. These receptors were obtained from a woman aged 30 to 39 in good health. Both conserved end residues are part of each CDR3. Fields, in order: J gene, clone size, D gene, V gene, CDR3 DNA, CDR3 protein. D genes are given only for firm matches. Clone size is not always given. Where it is, it says once, few, many or a class for expanded clones.

TRBJ1-2 | - | - | TRBV15 | TGTGCCACCAGCAGTTGGGGTACAGGTGGCTACACCTTC | CATSSWGTGGYTF
TRBJ1-2 | few | TRBD1 | TRBV12-3/TRBV12-4 | TGTGCCGGCAGTTCCCCCGGGACAGGGGCGAGTGGCTACACCTTC | CAGSSPGTGASGYTF
TRBJ1-5 | few | - | TRBV7-6 | TGTGCCAGCAGCTTAGACGAGGGTATCAATCAGCCCCAGCATTTT | CASSLDEGINQPQHF
TRBJ2-1 | many | TRBD2 | TRBV20-1 | TGCAGTGCTAAAGGACTAGCGGGAGAGAATGAGCAGTTCTTC | CSAKGLAGENEQFF
TRBJ2-7 | few | - | TRBV12-3/TRBV12-4 | TGTGCCAGCAGCCCACAGGGCCCCCACGAGCAGTACTTC | CASSPQGPHEQYF
TRBJ2-6 | few | TRBD1 | TRBV28 | TGTGCCTGCCGACAGGGGAGCTCTGGGGCCAACGTCCTGACTTTC | CACRQGSSGANVLTF
TRBJ2-7 | few | TRBD2 | TRBV9 | TGTGCCAGCAGCCCTCTTTTAGCGGGAGTATGCGAGCAGTACTTC | CASSPLLAGVCEQYF
TRBJ2-7 | - | - | TRBV29-1 | TGCAGCGAGACCTACGAGCAGTACTTC | CSETYEQYF
TRBJ2-5 | few | - | TRBV5-1 | TGCGCCAGCAGCTTGGCTGTCGGAAGCTCCTACAATGAGCAGTACTTC | CASSLAVGSSYNEQYF
TRBJ1-2 | - | - | TRBV28 | TGTGCCAGCAGTTTTCGGAGGGGATCAGCGACCTATGGCTACACCTTC | CASSFRRGSATYGYTF
TRBJ2-3 | few | - | TRBV12-3/TRBV12-4 | TGTGCCAGCAGTTCCAGGGTAGCCAGTCTTGCGCAGTATTTT | CASSSRVASLAQYF
TRBJ1-2 | - | - | TRBV7-9 | TGTGCCAGCAGCCCATGGGGGGGGGACTATGGCTACACCTTC | CASSPWGGDYGYTF
TRBJ2-5 | - | TRBD2 | TRBV11-2 | TGTGCCAGCAGACTCAGCGGGGGGGAAGGGGAGACCCAGTACTTC | CASRLSGGEGETQYF
TRBJ2-6 | - | - | TRBV15 | TGTGCCACCAGCAGAGATACTAACTCTGGGGCCAACGTCCTGACTTTC | CATSRDTNSGANVLTF
TRBJ2-3 | - | TRBD2 | TRBV2 | TGTGCCAGCATGGCAGCGGGACGCACAGATACGCAGTATTTT | CASMAAGRTDTQYF
TRBJ2-7 | few | - | TRBV3-1 | TGTTCCAGCAGCCAAGGGGACTACGAGCAGTACTTC | CSSSQGDYEQYF
TRBJ1-5 | few | - | TRBV1 | TGCACCAGCAGCCGCCCGCTTGGGGATAGCAATCAGCCCCAGCATTTT | CTSSRPLGDSNQPQHF
TRBJ2-1 | once | TRBD2 | TRBV24-1 | TGTGCCACCAGTGAGCCTAGCGGTAATGAGCAGTTCTTC | CATSEPSGNEQFF
TRBJ1-5 | few | TRBD1 | TRBV4-1 | TGCGCCAGCAGCCCTACCGGGACAGGGCTTCAGCCCCAGCATTTT | CASSPTGTGLQPQHF
TRBJ2-6 | many | - | TRBV12-3/TRBV12-4 | TGTGCCAGCAGTTTTTGGGGACTCCAATCTGGGGCCAACGTCCTGACTTTC | CASSFWGLQSGANVLTF
TRBJ2-7 | - | - | TRBV28 | TGTGCCAGCATTGGGGTTTCCTACGAGCAGTACTTC | CASIGVSYEQYF
TRBJ2-7 | once | TRBD2 | TRBV20-1 | TGCAGTGCCGAAAGGGGGACTAGCGGGGCCCACAATGAGCAGTACTTC | CSAERGTSGAHNEQYF
TRBJ1-2 | - | - | TRBV5-5 | TGTGCCAGCAGCTCAACGGCTAGGACACGCAACTATGGCTACACCTTC | CASSSTARTRNYGYTF
TRBJ2-1 | - | TRBD2 | TRBV20-1 | TGCAGTGTCGAACTAGCGGGAGGCTACAATGAGCAGTTCTTC | CSVELAGGYNEQFF
TRBJ1-5 | few | TRBD1 | TRBV2 | TGTGCCAGCAGTGACGGACAGGGTGGTAATCAGCCCCAGCATTTT | CASSDGQGGNQPQHF
TRBJ1-4 | - | TRBD1 | TRBV9 | TGTGCCAGCTCCGGACAGGGGCTTGAAAAACTGTTTTTT | CASSGQGLEKLFF
TRBJ2-5 | many | - | TRBV6-5 | TGTGCCAGCAGTTTGGGCTCCTCTAGGGCCCACAGGGAGACCCAGTACTTC | CASSLGSSRAHRETQYF
TRBJ1-5 | few | - | TRBV29-1 | TGCAGCGTGCGGGGGAAGGGCAATCAGCCCCAGCATTTT | CSVRGKGNQPQHF